What follows are 3 T cell receptor beta chains derived from one specimen sequenced in a study of shared clonotypes between healthy human individuals. The method was immunoSEQ multiplex PCR; TCRdb's version includes in-frame clones alone and lacks a portion of them. The sample records more than 550,000 clones, 90% being singletons. Material for sequencing was memory CD8+ T cells from PBMCs. Subset here: CD45RO+ cells pooled with CCR7-negative TemRA cells. These receptors were obtained from a man between 18 and 29 years old in good health. Some clones in this sample may be carry-over from other donors' samples.

This clone showed up just a few times. The V gene is TRBV27, the J gene TRBJ2-4; the match to TRBD1 covers 9 bases. This CDR3 has 18 amino acids. Germline-derived CDR1 and CDR2 are MNHEY and SMNVEV (reference sequence). V shed 0 bases and J 0 bases; nucleotides not matched to a gene: 6. CDR3 sequence (DNA): TGTGCCAGCAGTTTATCTGGGACAGGGCTTCTAGCCAAAAACATTCAGTACTTC. Translating gives CASSLSGTGLLAKNIQYF.

This sequence joins TRBV7-9 and TRBJ1-2; no clear D. From germline, CDR1 is SEHNR and CDR2 FQNEAQ (reference sequence). Trimming took 2 bases from V and 1 from J, leaving 14 bases between them. The length of the CDR3 is 16 residues. The chain's CDR3 is CASSLRWEGNNYGYTF. The CDR3 DNA follows: TGTGCCAGCAGCTTAAGGTGGGAGGGAAATAACTATGGCTACACCTTC.

This clone was seen a single time. The chain recombines TRBV4-3 with TRBJ2-1; D call uncertain. V lost 2 bases and J lost 0, with 11 bases in between. Germline loops: CDR1 LGHNA, CDR2 YSLEER. The CDR3 spans 16 residues. CDR3 sequence reads: CASSQPGTDSYNEQFF. CDR3 sequence (DNA): TGCGCCAGCAGCCAACCAGGTACGGACTCCTACAATGAGCAGTTCTTC.